The source of this T cell receptor beta chain is a study of cytomegalovirus exposure and HLA in healthy donors. Study details: Earlier sequencing of approximately 200 million T cells yielded approximately 120 million unique TCR beta sequences.

Findings of the study overall: There were several of the most significant clusters that appeared linked to common viral pathogens in a later analysis.

The length of the CDR3 is 16 residues. In germline, CDR1 is SEHNR, CDR2 FQNEAQ (reference sequence). The trim removed 0 bases at V and 4 bases at J, leaving 4 bases unmatched. PCR employed 60 Vbeta and 13 Jbeta primers. Only in-frame clones appear in the TCRdb table, and some are missing; sequencing was by immunoSEQ multiplex PCR. The profile shows hundreds of thousands of clones, nearly 80% of them singletons. Turning to this clone: Its antigen is not identified.

The sequencing sample was made of PBMCs. V gene TRBV7-9 combines with J gene TRBJ1-4, with TRBD1 matching 8 bases. This clonotype originated in a male donor in good health and CMV-seronegative. The CDR3 coding sequence is TGTGCCAGCAGCTTAGCGCGACAGGGGAGTAATGAAAAACTGTTTTTT. Protein: CASSLARQGSNEKLFF.